The 29 T cell receptor beta chains reported below all come from one sample, sequenced in a study of neurological immune-mediated disorders. Documented time point: longitudinal time-point 3. From the 5' RACE reads, TCRdb called clonotypes with MiXCR, one entry per CDR3 protein. Here the sample spans around 53,000 distinct CDR3 sequences, roughly 8.8% being singletons. Material for sequencing was PBMCs. Receptor source: a woman between 40 and 55 years old in good health.

This clonotype appeared many times. V usage is TRBV5-1 and J usage is TRBJ2-7; 13 nucleotides match TRBD2. This CDR3 spans 15 amino acids. Germline V gene sequence: CDR1 SGHRS, CDR2 YFSETQ. V trimming: 5 bases; J trimming: 5 bases; junction bases outside the gene matches: 7. CDR3 DNA sequence: TGCGCCAGCAGGGTTGGACTAGCGGGAGCCAACGAGCAGTACTTC. Encoded protein: CASRVGLAGANEQYF. Looking up the rest from reference TRBV5-1 and TRBJ2-7 gives the full variable domain: KAGVTQTPRYLIKTRGQQVTLSCSPISGHRSVSWYQQTPGQGLQFLFEYFSETQRNKGNFPGRFSGRQFSNSRSEMNVSTLELGDSALYLCASRVGLAGANEQYFGPGTRLTVT.

This clonotype was detected many times. This chain joins TRBV3-1 and TRBJ2-1, with a tentative D call TRBD2 (6 bases). Trimming took off 0 bases at V and 2 bases at J, with 11 bases between the two ends. CDR3 size: 16 residues. Germline V lookup: CDR1 LGHDT, CDR2 YNNKEL (reference sequence). CDR3 loop: CASSQDPGVTYNEQFF. The CDR3, as DNA: TGTGCCAGCAGCCAAGATCCGGGGGTGACCTACAATGAGCAGTTCTTC.

This clonotype was recorded at least ten times. The chain combines TRBV2 with TRBJ2-7; D not certain. The germline V gene has CDR1 SNHLY and CDR2 FYNNEI. The CDR3 covers 13 residues. V lost 5 bases, J lost 3 bases, and 11 bases lay in between. CDR3: CASSIGKDYEQYF. CDR3 coding DNA: TGTGCCAGCAGTATAGGAAAAGACTACGAGCAGTACTTC.

This clonotype was observed many times. The chain combines TRBV2 with TRBJ2-2; the D gene is possibly TRBD1 (6 bases). With 6 bases removed from V and 3 bases from J, the gap between germline ends came to 14 bases. There are 15 residues in the CDR3. Germline-derived CDR1 and CDR2 are SNHLY and FYNNEI. The CDR3 is CASRQRDTYTGELFF. The CDR3 DNA reads as TGTGCCAGCAGGCAAAGGGACACTTACACCGGGGAGCTGTTTTTT.

This clonotype has a count of ten or more. The chain joins TRBV10-3 to TRBJ2-3; the match to TRBD2 covers 12 bases. Germline CDR1 is ENHRY and CDR2 is SYGVKD. Trimming took 4 bases from V and 2 from J; bases not matched to a gene: 1. The CDR3 extends over 15 amino acids. In nucleotides, the CDR3 is TGTGCCATCAGTGGGACTAGCGGGGTCACAGATACGCAGTATTTT. It codes for CAISGTSGVTDTQYF.

This clonotype was seen at least ten times. CDR3 nucleotide sequence: TGCAGCGTCCCCGGGAGGACCTACAATGAGCAGTTCTTC. This gives the protein CSVPGRTYNEQFF. J is TRBJ2-1 and V is TRBV29-1; 7 bases agree with TRBD2. V lost 6 bases and J lost 2; bases outside the gene matches: 4. Germline-derived CDR1 and CDR2 are SQVTM and ANQGSEA. The CDR3 runs 13 residues.

This clonotype has a count of ten or more. V and J are TRBV15 and TRBJ2-2, with TRBD1 identical over 7 bases. The junction had 16 bases not matched to a gene; V was cut back by 5 bases and J by 4 bases. Looked up from germline, CDR1 is LNHNV and CDR2 is YYDKDF (reference sequence). The CDR3 length is 18 residues. CDR3 loop: CATSRTTSRQGGTGELFF. CDR3 nucleotide sequence: TGTGCCACCAGCCGGACCACCTCTAGACAGGGTGGCACCGGGGAGCTGTTTTTT.

There are many counts of this clonotype. The chain employs TRBV5-1 and TRBJ2-1, with 9 bases identical to TRBD2. CDR1 is SGHRS, CDR2 YFSETQ, per germline. CDR3 size: 15 residues. V gave up 2 bases and J gave up 7 bases; unmatched junction bases: 7. CDR3 nucleotide sequence: TGCGCCAGCAGCTTACGACTAGCGGAGCCTAATGAGCAGTTCTTC. The encoded protein is CASSLRLAEPNEQFF.

This clonotype was counted ten times or more. The chain links TRBV30 to TRBJ2-7, with a weak D call TRBD1 (6 bases). Germline V CDR1 and CDR2: GTSNPN, SVGIG (reference sequence). This CDR3 is built from 11 residues. V was shortened by 5 bases and J by 4 bases, with 9 bases between the two germline ends. The CDR3 region is CAWETGYEQYF. Written as DNA, the CDR3 is TGTGCCTGGGAGACAGGTTACGAGCAGTACTTC. Complete variable domain (other parts from reference TRBV30 and TRBJ2-7): SQTIHQWPATLVQPVGSPLSLECTVEGTSNPNLYWYRQAAGRGLQLLFYSVGIGQISSEVPQNLSASRPQDRQFILSSKKLLLSDSGFYLCAWETGYEQYFGPGTRLTVT.

As regards this clonotype: A much larger clone differs from this one at a single base, so this may be a read error. This chain connects TRBV20-1 to TRBJ1-3, with D perhaps TRBD1 (6 bases). Germline V gives CDR1 DFQATT, CDR2 SNEGSKA (reference sequence). This CDR3 is built from 16 residues. CDR3 sequence: CSAGRGQGMPGSTIYF. The CDR3 DNA reads as TGCAGTGCTGGTCGAGGTCAGGGGATGCCTGGAAGCACCATATATTTT.

In this sample, this clonotype turned up many times. The chain recombines TRBV6-2 or TRBV6-3 with TRBJ2-1, with D perhaps TRBD2 (6 bases). CDR1 is MNHEY and CDR2 is SVGEGT in the germline V gene. The CDR3 has 16 residues. V was shortened by 7 bases and J by 1 base, with 17 bases between the two germline ends. CDR3 in DNA: TGTGCCAGCACCCCCCAAGGGCGGGGTTCCTACAATGAGCAGTTCTTC. Amino acid sequence: CASTPQGRGSYNEQFF.

This clonotype was recorded many times. The rearrangement joins TRBV10-2 to TRBJ2-7; TRBD1 might be the D (6 bases). The germline V gene encodes CDR1 WSHSY and CDR2 SAAADI. The V end was cut by 6 bases, the J end by 3 bases, with 21 bases between. This CDR3 is built from 16 residues. The CDR3, as DNA: TGCGCCAGCAGAAAACTCTCGGACAGCTCCAACTACGAGCAGTACTTC. Protein sequence: CASRKLSDSSNYEQYF.

At least ten counts were recorded for this clonotype. This chain joins TRBV10-3 and TRBJ1-5, with TRBD1 identical over 9 bases. Germline V gene data show CDR1 as ENHRY and CDR2 as SYGVKD. This CDR3 spans 18 amino acids. V trimming: 4 bases; J trimming: 0 bases; junction bases outside the gene matches: 10. Here the CDR3 DNA reads TGTGCCATCAGTGCTTTATGGACAGGGGAGAATAGCAATCAGCCCCAGCATTTT. Protein sequence: CAISALWTGENSNQPQHF.

This clonotype appeared a few times. The genes are TRBV20-1 and TRBJ1-1; D perhaps matches TRBD1 (5 bases). V lost 4 bases, J lost 0 bases, and 12 bases lay in between. Germline V gene lookup returns CDR1 DFQATT and CDR2 SNEGSKA (reference sequence). CDR3 length equals 14 residues. CDR3 sequence reads: CSAITGEVNTEAFF. As DNA, the CDR3 is TGCAGTGCTATAACGGGGGAGGTGAACACTGAAGCTTTCTTT.

This clonotype was counted ten times or more. The gene calls are TRBV12-3 or TRBV12-4 and TRBJ1-1, with D possibly TRBD1 on 6 matching bases. V was trimmed by 5 bases and J by 5 bases, leaving 21 bases between them. This CDR3 is built from 16 residues. The chain's CDR3 is CASSPYTTGSGTEAFF. CDR3 in DNA: TGTGCCAGCAGTCCCTACACAACAGGGAGTGGAACTGAAGCTTTCTTT.

Ten or more counts support this clonotype. The chain employs TRBV20-1 and TRBJ1-2; D not resolved. Per the germline V gene, CDR1 is DFQATT and CDR2 is SNEGSKA (reference sequence). The CDR3 is 11 residues long. Trimming removed 0 bases at V and 4 bases at J, with 3 bases between. CDR3 coding DNA: TGCAGTGCTAGAGAGGGCTATGGCTACACCTTC. As protein: CSAREGYGYTF.

The table lists this clonotype with many counts. V usage is TRBV5-1 and J usage is TRBJ2-3; D gene ambiguous. Trimming cost V 4 bases and J 2 bases, with 5 bases left between them. The CDR3 has 12 residues. Germline CDR1 reads SGHRS; CDR2 reads YFSETQ. DNA of the CDR3: TGCGCCAGCAGCCGCCTCACAGATACGCAGTATTTT. Protein sequence: CASSRLTDTQYF.

This clonotype was seen ten or more times. The chain recombines TRBV12-3 or TRBV12-4 with TRBJ1-5; D remains unclear. The germline V and J ends were trimmed by 5 bases and 3 bases, with 5 bases remaining between them. The CDR3 has 12 residues. CDR3 region: CASSLINQPQHF. DNA of the CDR3: TGTGCCAGCAGTCTGATCAATCAGCCCCAGCATTTT.

This clonotype was counted at least ten times. The chain joins TRBV2 to TRBJ1-5; D gene ambiguous. V dropped 4 bases and J dropped 2 bases, with 9 bases sitting between them. CDR1 and CDR2 from the germline V gene are SNHLY and FYNNEI. The CDR3 is 14 residues long. CDR3 residues: CASSGLGRNQPQHF. The CDR3 bases are TGTGCCAGCAGTGGTTTAGGGCGCAATCAGCCCCAGCATTTT.

This clonotype was detected ten times or more. V gene TRBV5-1 combines with J gene TRBJ1-3; D unclear. From germline, CDR1 is SGHRS and CDR2 YFSETQ. V lost 0 bases and J lost 0, with 7 bases in between. This CDR3 contains 15 residues. The DNA of the CDR3 is TGCGCCAGCAGCTTGGAGGGTAACTCTGGAAACACCATATATTTT. This encodes CASSLEGNSGNTIYF.

This clonotype was counted ten times or more. The CDR3 bases are TGTGCCAGCAGTTACTCAGGGGACAGGGGGCGAAGCACTGAAGCTTTCTTT. Translating it yields CASSYSGDRGRSTEAFF. The chain recombines TRBV6-2 or TRBV6-3 with TRBJ1-1; 12 bases align to TRBD1. Germline assignment: CDR1 MNHEY and CDR2 SVGEGT. The trim removed 0 bases at V and 4 bases at J, leaving 6 bases unmatched. The CDR3 totals 17 residues.

This clonotype was counted many times. J is TRBJ2-1 and V is TRBV7-3, with D uncertain. This CDR3 region has 13 residues. Between the trimmed V and J ends, which lost 3 bases and 2 bases, there was a span of 5 bases. Looked up from germline, CDR1 is SGHTA and CDR2 is FQGTGA. The CDR3 coding sequence is TGTGCCAGCAGCTTGATAGCCTACAATGAGCAGTTCTTC. Protein sequence: CASSLIAYNEQFF.

This clonotype was seen repeatedly, ten times or more. The chain combines TRBV5-1 with TRBJ2-5; D remains unclear. The ends were cut back, 0 bases at V and 1 base at J, with 7 bases in the middle. This CDR3 contains 14 residues. The germline V gene encodes CDR1 SGHRS and CDR2 YFSETQ. The CDR3 DNA follows: TGCGCCAGCAGCTTGGGGCCTCCCCAAGAGACCCAGTACTTC. It yields the protein CASSLGPPQETQYF.

This clonotype was seen ten or more times. The chain employs TRBV12-3 or TRBV12-4 and TRBJ1-2; 8 nucleotides align to TRBD1. The CDR3 is made up of 11 amino acids. Unmatched junction bases numbered 1, after V lost 5 bases and J lost 8 bases. The DNA for the CDR3 is TGTGCCAGCAGTCCAGGGGGCGGCTACACCTTC. The encoded protein is CASSPGGGYTF.

This clonotype was seen at least ten times. V gene TRBV4-1 combines with J gene TRBJ2-1; D is possibly TRBD1 (6 bases). V was cut by 6 bases and J by 4 bases, with 16 bases left in between. Germline CDR1 is MGHRA and CDR2 is YSYEKL. This CDR3 contains 15 residues. The CDR3 sequence is CASRHQGIGYNEQFF. The CDR3 nucleotides are TGCGCCAGCAGACACCAGGGGATTGGGTACAATGAGCAGTTCTTC.

This clonotype has at least ten counts. V and J are TRBV9 and TRBJ2-7; D remains unclear. CDR1 is SGDLS and CDR2 is YYNGEE in the germline V gene. The CDR3 loop spans 11 amino acids. With 5 bases removed from V and 3 bases from J, the gap between germline ends came to 6 bases. The CDR3 DNA reads TGTGCCAGCAGTCGTAACTACGAGCAGTACTTC. Translation: CASSRNYEQYF. Complete variable domain (other parts from reference TRBV9 and TRBJ2-7): DSGVTQTPKHLITATGQRVTLRCSPRSGDLSVYWYQQSLDQGLQFLIQYYNGEERAKGNILERFSAQQFPDLHSELNLSSLELGDSALYFCASSRNYEQYFGPGTRLTVT.

This chain links TRBV7-2 with TRBJ2-7; D is possibly TRBD1 or TRBD2 (5 bases each). V shed 3 bases and J shed 0 bases, with 9 bases lying between them. The CDR3 is 14 amino acids. Germline CDR1 and CDR2: SGHTA and FQGNSA. CDR3 bases: TGTGCCAGCAGCTTTGGGACGAACTCCTACGAGCAGTACTTC. As protein: CASSFGTNSYEQYF.

This clonotype was seen many times. The chain carries TRBV7-9 and TRBJ1-1; no clear D gene. The CDR3 loop spans 10 amino acids. V lost 5 bases, J lost 7 bases, and 5 bases lay in between. Germline loops: CDR1 SEHNR, CDR2 FQNEAQ (reference sequence). CDR3 amino acids: CASSAVEAFF. CDR3 DNA: TGTGCCAGCAGCGCAGTTGAAGCTTTCTTT.

This clonotype has a count of ten or more. The chain has TRBV4-1 and TRBJ1-1; D not resolved. Germline assignment: CDR1 MGHRA and CDR2 YSYEKL. The CDR3 length is 15 residues. V lost 1 base and J 1 base, leaving 10 bases between the germline ends. The CDR3 region has the DNA TGCGCCAGCAGCCAAGCAGGAGGAGGGAACACTGAAGCTTTCTTT. Protein product: CASSQAGGGNTEAFF.